The rows below give T cell receptor beta chains drawn from one sample of a study of shared clonotypes between healthy human individuals. Using immunoSEQ multiplex PCR, the repertoire was profiled, and TCRdb retains in-frame clones only, with some absent. The sample gives about 980,000 clones, more than 75% of which show up once; about 1.5% is in the top ten. Material: memory CD4+ T cells sorted from blood. The origin of the receptors is a man in his late teens or twenties in good health. CDR3s include the opening cysteine and the closing phenylalanine or tryptophan. A D gene is named only where the DNA matches it firmly. Some rows have no size entry. The others give once, few or many, or a class for an expanded clone.

v_gene,d_gene,abundance,j_gene,CDR3aa,CDR3nt
TRBV2,TRBD1,NA,TRBJ2-2,CASSKGQGTGELFF,TGTGCCAGCAGTAAGGGACAGGGAACCGGGGAGCTGTTTTTT
TRBV6-1,TRBD1,NA,TRBJ2-5,CASRGDSQETQYF,TGTGCCAGCAGAGGGGACAGCCAAGAGACCCAGTACTTC
TRBV6-5,NA,NA,TRBJ1-1,CASSGGALNTEAFF,TGTGCCAGCAGCGGGGGAGCCCTGAACACTGAAGCTTTCTTT
TRBV5-4,TRBD2,once,TRBJ2-3,CASSSGLAGGVDTQYF,TGTGCCAGCAGCTCGGGACTAGCGGGAGGTGTAGATACGCAGTATTTT
TRBV30,NA,NA,TRBJ1-1,CAGRTDLNTEAFF,TGTGCCGGCAGGACCGATTTGAACACTGAAGCTTTCTTT
TRBV5-1,TRBD2,NA,TRBJ2-3,CASSDGASGGNLHTQYF,TGCGCCAGCAGCGACGGGGCTAGCGGGGGTAATCTACATACGCAGTATTTT
TRBV6-5,TRBD1,few,TRBJ2-7,CASSPGQGRPREQYF,TGTGCCAGCAGTCCTGGACAGGGACGACCGCGCGAGCAGTACTTC
TRBV6-5,NA,NA,TRBJ1-1,CASSGISSSTEAFF,TGTGCCTCCTCCGGGATCTCTAGCAGCACTGAAGCTTTCTTT
TRBV2,TRBD1,NA,TRBJ2-5,CASTPQGTGETQYF,TGTGCCAGCACCCCACAGGGGACAGGCGAGACCCAGTACTTC
TRBV5-1,NA,NA,TRBJ2-3,CASSPDGGSTDTQYF,TGCGCCAGCAGCCCCGACGGCGGCAGCACAGATACGCAGTATTTT
TRBV28,TRBD1,once,TRBJ2-7,CASSRQGFYEQYF,TGTGCCAGCAGTCGACAGGGTTTCTACGAGCAGTACTTC
TRBV10-2,NA,NA,TRBJ2-3,CASSDTSRSDTQYF,TGCGCCAGCAGTGACACTAGCCGGTCAGATACGCAGTATTTT
TRBV9,NA,NA,TRBJ1-3,CASSASAQGNTIYF,TGTGCCAGCAGCGCTAGTGCTCAAGGAAACACCATATATTTT
TRBV19,TRBD1,NA,TRBJ2-2,CASSTTGGGTGELFF,TGTGCCAGTAGTACTACAGGGGGCGGTACCGGGGAGCTGTTTTTT
TRBV6-5,NA,once,TRBJ2-1,CASKGEGRGGKQFF,TGTGCCAGCAAGGGGGAAGGACGGGGCGGAAAGCAGTTCTTC
TRBV7-9,NA,many,TRBJ2-1,CASSLEYGGTFPNEQFF,TGTGCCAGCAGTTTAGAATATGGCGGGACCTTTCCCAATGAGCAGTTCTTC
TRBV6-1,NA,once,TRBJ2-2,CASTKQGPGELFF,TGTGCCAGCACAAAACAGGGTCCCGGGGAGCTGTTTTTT
TRBV4-2,TRBD1,once,TRBJ2-1,CASSRDSYNEQFF,TGTGCCAGCAGCCGGGACAGCTACAATGAGCAGTTCTTC
TRBV9,NA,NA,TRBJ2-3,CASSVGAVSTDTQYF,TGTGCCAGCAGCGTAGGGGCAGTTAGCACAGATACGCAGTATTTT
TRBV19,NA,NA,TRBJ1-2,CASSSVANYGYTF,TGTGCCAGTAGTTCAGTTGCTAACTATGGCTACACCTTC
TRBV9,NA,few,TRBJ1-5,CASSAAKNQPQHF,TGTGCCAGCAGCGCCGCGAAGAATCAGCCCCAGCATTTT
TRBV7-2,NA,NA,TRBJ2-4,CASSPDSGGKNIQYF,TGTGCCAGCAGCCCAGACTCCGGGGGCAAAAACATTCAGTACTTC
TRBV11-2,NA,NA,TRBJ1-6,CASSESGVNSPLHF,TGTGCCAGCAGCGAATCAGGGGTCAATTCACCCCTCCACTTT
TRBV7-6,NA,many,TRBJ2-7,CASSLDVAVPYEQYF,TGTGCCAGCAGCTTAGACGTGGCGGTTCCCTACGAGCAGTACTTC
TRBV9,TRBD2,NA,TRBJ2-5,CASTPGLAGAETQYF,TGTGCCAGCACCCCTGGGCTAGCGGGGGCTGAGACCCAGTACTTC
TRBV11-3,NA,NA,TRBJ1-5,CASSSRGVQPQHF,TGTGCCAGCAGCTCTAGGGGGGTTCAGCCCCAGCATTTT
TRBV6-5,TRBD2,NA,TRBJ2-1,CASRNPRRGGGEQFF,TGTGCCAGCCGAAACCCTCGCCGGGGGGGCGGTGAGCAGTTCTTC
TRBV6-6,NA,NA,TRBJ2-7,CASSAPEGLLSYEQYF,TGTGCCAGCAGTGCCCCGGAGGGGCTCCTCTCCTACGAGCAGTACTTC
TRBV5-4,NA,NA,TRBJ1-1,CASSSERGKGNTEAFF,TGTGCCAGCAGCTCAGAGAGGGGTAAGGGTAACACTGAAGCTTTCTTT
TRBV9,NA,NA,TRBJ2-3,CASSARQTLGSTDTQYF,TGTGCCAGCAGCGCCCGACAAACCCTCGGAAGCACAGATACGCAGTATTTT
TRBV15,NA,NA,TRBJ1-2,CATSRDRRGYTF,TGTGCCACCAGCAGAGATAGGAGGGGCTACACCTTC
TRBV9,NA,NA,TRBJ1-5,CASSARPTGTTPYSNQPQHF,TGTGCCAGCAGCGCCCGCCCTACAGGAACCACCCCTTATAGCAATCAGCCCCAGCATTTT
TRBV18,NA,once,TRBJ1-3,CASSPNGAENTIYF,TGTGCCAGCTCACCAAACGGGGCAGAAAACACCATATATTTT
TRBV28,TRBD1,NA,TRBJ1-2,CASNKPGTGNYGYTF,TGTGCCAGCAACAAACCCGGGACAGGGAACTATGGCTACACCTTC
TRBV14,NA,NA,TRBJ2-3,CASSFRTSYSTDTQYF,TGTGCCAGCAGCTTCAGGACGAGCTATAGCACAGATACGCAGTATTTT
TRBV5-1,NA,NA,TRBJ1-1,CASSLDQGTEAFF,TGCGCCAGCAGCTTGGACCAGGGCACTGAAGCTTTCTTT
TRBV7-2,NA,NA,TRBJ2-2,CASSLGKGGATGELFF,TGTGCCAGCAGCTTAGGAAAAGGGGGGGCCACCGGGGAGCTGTTTTTT
TRBV28,NA,NA,TRBJ1-1,CASSLRARGEAFF,TGTGCCAGCAGTTTAAGGGCGAGGGGTGAAGCTTTCTTT
TRBV5-1,NA,NA,TRBJ2-3,CASSPGDTQYF,TGCGCCAGCAGCCCCGGTGATACGCAGTATTTT
TRBV10-3,NA,few,TRBJ2-3,CAISDGRGDTQYF,TGTGCCATCAGTGATGGTCGAGGGGATACGCAGTATTTT
TRBV6-5,NA,NA,TRBJ1-1,CASSRPSRGYTEAFF,TGTGCCAGCAGTAGGCCTTCACGAGGGTACACTGAAGCTTTCTTT